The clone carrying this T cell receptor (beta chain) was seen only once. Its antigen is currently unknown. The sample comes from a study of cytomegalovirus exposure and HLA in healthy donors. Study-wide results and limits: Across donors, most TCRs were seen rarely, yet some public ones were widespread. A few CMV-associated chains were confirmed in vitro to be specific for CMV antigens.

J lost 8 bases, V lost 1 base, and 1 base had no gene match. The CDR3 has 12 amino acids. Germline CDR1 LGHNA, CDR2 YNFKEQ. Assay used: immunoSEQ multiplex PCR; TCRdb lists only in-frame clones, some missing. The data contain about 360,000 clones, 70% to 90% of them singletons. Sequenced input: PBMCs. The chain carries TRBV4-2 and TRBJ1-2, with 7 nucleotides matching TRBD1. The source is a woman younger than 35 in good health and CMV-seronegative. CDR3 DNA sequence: TGTGCCAGCAGCCAAGGACAGGGAGGCTACACCTTC. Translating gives CASSQGQGGYTF.